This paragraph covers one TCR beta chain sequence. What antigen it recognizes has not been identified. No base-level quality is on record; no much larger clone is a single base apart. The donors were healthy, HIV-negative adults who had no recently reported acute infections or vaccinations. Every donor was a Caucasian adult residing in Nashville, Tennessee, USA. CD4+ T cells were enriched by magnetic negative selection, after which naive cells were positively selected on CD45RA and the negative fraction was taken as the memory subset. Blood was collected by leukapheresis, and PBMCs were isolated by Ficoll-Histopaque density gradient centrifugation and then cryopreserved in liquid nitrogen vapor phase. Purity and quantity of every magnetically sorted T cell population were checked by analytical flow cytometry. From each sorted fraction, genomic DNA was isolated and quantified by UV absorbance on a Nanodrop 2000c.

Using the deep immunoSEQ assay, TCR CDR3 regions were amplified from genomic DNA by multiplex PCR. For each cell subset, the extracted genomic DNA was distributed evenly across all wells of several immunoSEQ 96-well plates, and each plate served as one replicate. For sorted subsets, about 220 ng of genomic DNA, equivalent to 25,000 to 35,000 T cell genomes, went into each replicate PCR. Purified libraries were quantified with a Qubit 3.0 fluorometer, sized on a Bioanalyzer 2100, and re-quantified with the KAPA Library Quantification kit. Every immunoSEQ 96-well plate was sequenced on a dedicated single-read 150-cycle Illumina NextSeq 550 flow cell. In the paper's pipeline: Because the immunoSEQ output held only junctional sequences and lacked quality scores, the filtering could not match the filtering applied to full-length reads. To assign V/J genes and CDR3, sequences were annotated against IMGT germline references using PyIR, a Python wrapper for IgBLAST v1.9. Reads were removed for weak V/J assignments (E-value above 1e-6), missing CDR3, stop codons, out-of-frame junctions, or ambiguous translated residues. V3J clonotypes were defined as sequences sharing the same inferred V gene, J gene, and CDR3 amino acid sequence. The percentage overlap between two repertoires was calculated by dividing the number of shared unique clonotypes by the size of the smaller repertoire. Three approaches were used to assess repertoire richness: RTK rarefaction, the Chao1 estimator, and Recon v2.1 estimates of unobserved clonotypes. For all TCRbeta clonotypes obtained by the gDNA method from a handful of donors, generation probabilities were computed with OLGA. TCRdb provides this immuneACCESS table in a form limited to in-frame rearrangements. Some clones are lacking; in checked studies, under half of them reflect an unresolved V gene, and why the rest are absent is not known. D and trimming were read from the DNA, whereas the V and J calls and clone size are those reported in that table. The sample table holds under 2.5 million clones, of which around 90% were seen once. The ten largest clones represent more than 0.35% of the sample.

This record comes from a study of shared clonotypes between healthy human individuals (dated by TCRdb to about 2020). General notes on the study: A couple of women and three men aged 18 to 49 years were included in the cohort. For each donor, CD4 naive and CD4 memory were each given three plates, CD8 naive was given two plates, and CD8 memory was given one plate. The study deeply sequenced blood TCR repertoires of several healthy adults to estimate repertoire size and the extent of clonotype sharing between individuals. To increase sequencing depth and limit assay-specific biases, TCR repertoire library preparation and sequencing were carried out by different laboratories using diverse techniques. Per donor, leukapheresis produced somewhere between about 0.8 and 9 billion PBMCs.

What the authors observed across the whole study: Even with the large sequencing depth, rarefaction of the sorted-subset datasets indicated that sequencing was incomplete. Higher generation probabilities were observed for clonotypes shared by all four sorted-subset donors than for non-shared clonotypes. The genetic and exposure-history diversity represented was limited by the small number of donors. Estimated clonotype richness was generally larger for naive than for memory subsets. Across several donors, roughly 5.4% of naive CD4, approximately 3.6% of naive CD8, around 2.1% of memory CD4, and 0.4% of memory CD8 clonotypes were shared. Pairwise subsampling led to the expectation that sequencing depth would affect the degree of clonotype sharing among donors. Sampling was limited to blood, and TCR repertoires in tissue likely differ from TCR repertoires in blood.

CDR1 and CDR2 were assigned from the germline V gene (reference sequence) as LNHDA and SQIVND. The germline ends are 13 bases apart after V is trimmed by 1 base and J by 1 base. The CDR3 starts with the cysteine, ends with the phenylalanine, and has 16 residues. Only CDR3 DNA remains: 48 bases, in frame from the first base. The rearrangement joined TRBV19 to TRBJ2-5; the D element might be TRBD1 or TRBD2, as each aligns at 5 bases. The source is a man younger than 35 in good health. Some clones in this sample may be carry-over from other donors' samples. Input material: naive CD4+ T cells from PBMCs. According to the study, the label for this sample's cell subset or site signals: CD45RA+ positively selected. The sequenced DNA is TGTGCCAGTAGTATAGCAGGGACCCAAATCCAAGAGACCCAGTACTTC. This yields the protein CASSIAGTQIQETQYF. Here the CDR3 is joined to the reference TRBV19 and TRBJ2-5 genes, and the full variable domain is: DGGITQSPKYLFRKEGQNVTLSCEQNLNHDAMYWYRQDPGQGLRLIYYSQIVNDFQKGDIAEGYSVSREKKESFPLTVTSAQKNPTAFYLCASSIAGTQIQETQYFGPGTRLLVL.